The 28 T cell receptor beta chains below were found in one sample sequenced in a study of blood T cell repertoires in COVID-19. The repertoire was sequenced with immunoSEQ multiplex PCR; TCRdb's copy has only in-frame clones and lacks some. Found here are 300,000 to 400,000 clones, approximately 86% of them singletons; the top ten hold 2.5% to 3.5%. Sequences were obtained from peripheral blood. All receptors come from a human donor in a cohort sampled during active COVID-19.

The genes are TRBV27 and TRBJ2-7, with 7 bases that match TRBD2. The J segment lost 0 bases and the V segment lost 5 bases, leaving 10 bases of the junction unmatched. The CDR3 is 16 residues long. The germline CDR1 and CDR2 sequences are MNHEY and SMNVEV (reference sequence). The CDR3 spells CASSARLAEFSYEQYF. The DNA for the CDR3 is TGTGCCAGCAGTGCACGTCTAGCGGAATTCTCCTACGAGCAGTACTTC.

This sequence joins TRBV5-6 and TRBJ2-2, with 9 bases identical to TRBD2. The germline CDR1 and CDR2 sequences are SGHDT and YYEEEE. This CDR3 contains 17 residues. V shed 5 bases and J 6 bases; nucleotides not matched to a gene: 14. The CDR3 sequence: CASRRILAGDGAGELFF. The CDR3 nucleotides read TGTGCCAGCAGACGAATATTAGCGGGAGATGGGGCCGGGGAGCTGTTTTTT.

The chain uses TRBV6-6 and TRBJ2-7; TRBD1 matches 8 bases. CDR3 size: 16 residues. Germline V gives CDR1 MNHNY, CDR2 SVGAGI (reference sequence). The junction had 7 bases not matched to a gene; V was cut back by 3 bases and J by 0 bases. CDR3 nucleotide sequence: TGTGCCAGCAGTTATTTTCCAGGGGGCGGCTCCTACGAGCAGTACTTC. Translating gives CASSYFPGGGSYEQYF.

CDR3 sequence reads: CASSRRKYRGPNEKLFF. DNA of the CDR3: TGTGCCAGCAGCCGCAGAAAATACAGGGGGCCTAATGAAAAACTGTTTTTT. The rearrangement joins TRBV27 to TRBJ1-4; TRBD1 agrees at 9 bases. This CDR3 comprises 17 residues. The germline gives CDR1 MNHEY, CDR2 SMNVEV (reference sequence). J lost 3 bases, V lost 6 bases, and 11 bases had no gene match.

This chain connects TRBV5-1 to TRBJ2-1; the match to TRBD2 covers 9 bases. Per the germline V gene, CDR1 is SGHRS and CDR2 is YFSETQ. This CDR3 region has 15 residues. Trimming at V came to 0 bases and at J to 5 bases, leaving 3 bases not matched to a gene. Here the CDR3 reads CASSLVAGAHNEQFF. The CDR3, as DNA: TGCGCCAGCAGCTTGGTAGCGGGAGCCCACAATGAGCAGTTCTTC.

The J gene is TRBJ2-7, the V gene TRBV7-8; D is uncertain. The CDR3 is made up of 13 amino acids. Trimming cost V 10 bases and J 2 bases, with 15 bases left between them. Per germline, CDR1 SGHVS and CDR2 FQNEAQ. CDR3 loop: CAKSGPRTYEQYF. The CDR3 DNA sequence: TGTGCCAAATCTGGGCCCAGGACCTACGAGCAGTACTTC.

The chain employs TRBV3-1 (or the pseudogene TRBV3-2) and TRBJ2-5; TRBD2 aligns across 9 bases. J lost 5 bases, V lost 0 bases, and 7 bases had no gene match. The V gene's germline CDR1 is LGHDT and CDR2 YNNKEL (reference sequence). This CDR3 is 16 amino acids long. The CDR3 DNA is TGTGCCAGCAGCCAAGATGAGTGGCGGGGGGGGGAGACCCAGTACTTC. Translation gives CASSQDEWRGGETQYF.

The chain couples TRBV6-5 to TRBJ2-4, with a weak D call TRBD1 (5 bases). The V and J ends lost 5 bases and 0 bases respectively, with 11 bases between them. The germline CDR1 and CDR2 sequences are MNHEY and SVGAGI. The CDR3 runs 15 residues. CDR3 sequence reads: CASSPQVLAKNIQYF. The CDR3 coding sequence is TGTGCCAGCAGTCCACAGGTACTAGCCAAAAACATTCAGTACTTC.

This chain links TRBV10-2 with TRBJ2-1; 7 nucleotides match TRBD2. V shed 8 bases, J shed 5 bases, and the junction held 3 bases outside the gene matches. Germline V gives CDR1 WSHSY, CDR2 SAAADI. The length of the CDR3 is 12 residues. CDR3: CASRLADNEQFF. The CDR3 bases are TGCGCCAGCCGTCTAGCGGACAATGAGCAGTTCTTC.

There are a few counts of this clone. The CDR3 protein is CASSLSSASSYEQYF. As DNA, the CDR3 is TGTGCCAGCAGCTTATCTTCTGCCAGCTCCTACGAGCAGTACTTC. The V gene is TRBV7-9, the J gene TRBJ2-7; D ambiguous. Germline V lookup: CDR1 SEHNR, CDR2 FQNEAQ (reference sequence). The CDR3 consists of 15 residues. V dropped 2 bases and J dropped 0 bases, with 11 bases sitting between them.

V and J are TRBV9 and TRBJ1-3; D possibly corresponds to TRBD1 (6 bases). The germline V gene encodes CDR1 SGDLS and CDR2 YYNGEE. The length of the CDR3 is 15 residues. V lost 0 bases and J lost 4, with 11 bases in between. CDR3 bases: TGTGCCAGCAGCGTAGGGGCAGGGGAAGGAAACACCATATATTTT. This translates into CASSVGAGEGNTIYF.

The gene calls are TRBV28 and TRBJ1-2; TRBD1 matches at 8 bases. The CDR3 is 13 amino acids. Germline loops: CDR1 MDHEN, CDR2 SYDVKM. After removal of 10 bases from V and 2 bases from J, the junction contained 6 bases not matched to a gene. CDR3 nucleotides: TGTGCCACCCGGGGACAGGAAAACTATGGCTACACCTTC. This gives the protein CATRGQENYGYTF.

The V and J genes are TRBV3-1 (or the pseudogene TRBV3-2) and TRBJ2-5, with 8 bases lining up with TRBD2. Germline values: CDR1 LGHDT, CDR2 YNNKEL (reference sequence). V was pared by 1 base and J by 0 bases, with 7 bases of the junction left unmatched. The CDR3 is 17 residues long. The CDR3 DNA is TGTGCCAGCAGCCAAGTCGTCCGCGGGAGGAACCAAGAGACCCAGTACTTC. Translated: CASSQVVRGRNQETQYF.

The CDR3 spells CSTDRATRSYEQYF. The CDR3 DNA is TGCAGCACGGACAGGGCAACGAGGTCCTACGAGCAGTACTTC. The rearrangement links TRBV29-1 to TRBJ2-7, with TRBD1 matching over 8 bases. Trimming at V came to 8 bases and at J to 1 base, leaving 10 bases not matched to a gene. The CDR3 totals 14 residues. CDR1 and CDR2 (germline): SQVTM, ANQGSEA.

This chain joins TRBV5-1 and TRBJ2-6; 10 bases match TRBD1. CDR3 length equals 19 residues. In germline, CDR1 is SGHRS, CDR2 YFSETQ. The J segment lost 1 base and the V segment lost 4 bases, leaving 11 bases of the junction unmatched. The CDR3, as DNA: TGCGCCAGCAGCCGACTCGCGGGACAGGGGACTTCTGGGGCCAACGTCCTGACTTTC. It is translated as CASSRLAGQGTSGANVLTF.

The chain combines TRBV11-2 with TRBJ2-3; 9 bases are a match to TRBD2. The CDR3 sequence is 15 residues long. The germline V gene encodes CDR1 SGHAT and CDR2 FQNNGV. V trimming: 4 bases; J trimming: 1 base; junction bases outside the gene matches: 3. The CDR3 is CASSSRLAGTDTQYF. CDR3 in DNA: TGTGCCAGCAGCTCCCGACTAGCGGGCACAGATACGCAGTATTTT. The whole variable domain, remainder taken from reference TRBV11-2 and TRBJ2-3, is EAGVAQSPRYKIIEKRQSVAFWCNPISGHATLYWYQQILGQGPKLLIQFQNNGVVDDSQLPKDRFSAERLKGVDSTLKIQPAKLEDSAVYLCASSSRLAGTDTQYFGPGTRLTVL.

The chain has TRBV3-1 (or the pseudogene TRBV3-2) and TRBJ2-7, with D unresolved. V was pared by 3 bases and J by 0 bases, with 9 bases between. Germline values: CDR1 LGHDT, CDR2 YNNKEL (reference sequence). CDR3 length: 14 residues. The CDR3 loop is CASSHGPGSYEQYF. The DNA of the CDR3 is TGTGCCAGCAGCCATGGGCCTGGCTCCTACGAGCAGTACTTC.

This chain joins TRBV5-6 and TRBJ2-5; D gene uncertain. Trimming stripped 2 bases from V and 0 bases from J, with 8 bases between. CDR3 length: 14 amino acids. CDR1 is SGHDT and CDR2 is YYEEEE in the germline V gene. CDR3 bases: TGTGCCAGCAGCTTTTTGCGCAACCAAGAGACCCAGTACTTC. It encodes CASSFLRNQETQYF.

This chain joins TRBV5-5 and TRBJ2-1, with 7 bases that match TRBD2. The V gene's germline CDR1 is SGHKS and CDR2 YYEKEE (reference sequence). The V segment lost 3 bases and the J segment 2 bases; nucleotides outside the gene matches: 2. This CDR3 spans 14 amino acids. CDR3 region: CASSSGLPYNEQFF. The CDR3 coding sequence is TGTGCCAGCAGCTCGGGACTACCCTACAATGAGCAGTTCTTC.

The V and J genes are TRBV7-3 and TRBJ2-2; D is unresolved. The CDR3 runs 15 residues. Per germline, CDR1 SGHTA and CDR2 FQGTGA. V lost 4 bases to trimming and J lost 5 bases, with 14 bases between them. The CDR3 DNA follows: TGTGCCAGCAGCTCGTCCCCGCTATTTACCGGGGAGCTGTTTTTT. It yields the protein CASSSSPLFTGELFF.

The V and J genes are TRBV5-1 and TRBJ1-4, with 8 bases identical to TRBD1. The CDR3 is made up of 17 amino acids. The trim removed 0 bases at V and 1 base at J, leaving 5 bases unmatched. Germline values: CDR1 SGHRS, CDR2 YFSETQ. CDR3 DNA sequence: TGCGCCAGCAGCTTGGCCCTGACAGGGGTAACTAATGAAAAACTGTTTTTT. The encoded protein is CASSLALTGVTNEKLFF.

This sequence joins TRBV4-2 and TRBJ2-5, with TRBD2 as a possible D gene (6 bases). The CDR3 loop spans 15 amino acids. Per germline, CDR1 LGHNA and CDR2 YNFKEQ. Between the trimmed V and J ends, which lost 0 bases and 4 bases, there was a span of 12 bases. The CDR3 DNA reads TGTGCCAGCAGCCAAGATTGGCAGGGAGGAGAGACCCAGTACTTC. Protein sequence: CASSQDWQGGETQYF.

On this clone: A read error may account for a junction end that differs from germline. The gene calls are TRBV11-1 and TRBJ2-7; no clear D gene. The germline gives CDR1 SGHAT, CDR2 FQDESV (reference sequence). The CDR3 sequence is 14 residues long. DNA for the CDR3: TGTGCCAACAGCTTAGGTGTGGCCACCTACGAGCAGTACTTC. This translates into CANSLGVATYEQYF. Filled out from reference TRBV11-1 and TRBJ2-7, the complete variable domain reads EAEVAQSPRYKITEKSQAVAFWCDPISGHATLYWYRQILGQGPELLVQFQDESVVDDSQLPKDRFSAERLKGVDSTLKIQPAELGDSAMYLCANSLGVATYEQYFGPGTRLTVT.

V and J are TRBV24-1 and TRBJ2-7, with 9 bases aligning to TRBD2. With 3 bases clipped from V and 1 base from J, the junction kept 12 bases outside the gene matches. Germline loops: CDR1 KGHDR, CDR2 SFDVKD. This CDR3 region has 18 residues. In DNA form, the CDR3 reads TGTGCCACCAGTGATGGGCTTGGGGCTAGCGGGGAATCCTACGAGCAGTACTTC. Protein: CATSDGLGASGESYEQYF.

V is TRBV2 and J is TRBJ1-1; the match to TRBD1 covers 9 bases. Germline trimming cut 7 bases from V and 5 bases from J; bases unmatched to any gene: 8. The CDR3 is made up of 14 amino acids. From germline, CDR1 is SNHLY and CDR2 FYNNEI. This chain's CDR3 is CASNSQGARTEAFF. The CDR3 region has the DNA TGTGCCAGCAACTCACAGGGGGCGAGAACTGAAGCTTTCTTT.

The chain is built from TRBV18 and TRBJ2-3; 10 bases align to TRBD1. The CDR3 runs 18 residues. Germline loops: CDR1 KGHSH, CDR2 LQKENI. Trimming cost V 5 bases and J 1 base; bases outside gene matches: 12. Here the CDR3 reads CASSSRQGAVVGTDTQYF. CDR3 nucleotide sequence: TGTGCCAGCTCATCAAGACAGGGGGCGGTTGTTGGCACAGATACGCAGTATTTT.

The rearrangement joins TRBV5-1 to TRBJ2-7; TRBD2 matches 9 bases. The J segment lost 6 bases and the V segment lost 4 bases, leaving 11 bases of the junction unmatched. Germline CDR1 SGHRS, CDR2 YFSETQ. The CDR3 sequence is 15 residues long. The CDR3 reads CASSPLTSGKGEQYF. CDR3 sequence (DNA): TGCGCCAGCAGCCCCCTGACTAGCGGAAAAGGCGAGCAGTACTTC.

This clone was observed once. The gene calls are TRBV5-1 and TRBJ1-2; perhaps TRBD1 as D (6 bases). The CDR3 loop spans 13 amino acids. Germline-derived CDR1 and CDR2 are SGHRS and YFSETQ. The V end was cut by 0 bases, the J end by 7 bases, with 10 bases between. The CDR3 DNA sequence: TGCGCCAGCAGCTTGGACAGGGAGGGTGGCTACACCTTC. It translates to CASSLDREGGYTF.